This TCR beta chain was recorded in a study of T cells in narcolepsy (dated by TCRdb to 2017 to 2018). Concerning the study at large: Healthy control donors were enrolled in the study alongside patients who had narcolepsy type 1 or type 2 (NT1, NT2). Autoreactive T cells targeting hypocretin neuron self-antigens (hypocretin, TRIB2) were sought in narcolepsy patients, and TCR Vbeta sequencing was used to track clonotypes in blood and CSF.

Paper-wide results and their limitations: In plots comparing CSF and blood CD4+ T cell clonotypes from the same patient, HCRT-specific and TRIB2-specific autoreactive clonotypes were highlighted. Autoreactive clonotypes were reported to be detected serially in the blood of the same patients and of different patients, but not in the blood of healthy controls. No sequences matching autoreactive T cell clones were contained in some blood memory CD4+ repertoires from patients and controls. Patients and controls had similar numbers of sequenced blood memory CD4+ clonotypes, with averages of roughly 39,000 in patients and 30,000 to 35,000 in controls.

For TCR Vbeta sequencing, memory CD4+ T cells were sorted ex vivo from the peripheral blood of both healthy controls and narcolepsy patients. Worth noting for this clone: Its antigen has not been determined. No quality values exist for individual bases; no much larger clone is one base distant.

V ends up 4 bases short and J 4 bases short, with an unmatched junction base count of 7. CDR1 and CDR2 (SGHKS, YYEKEE) derive from the germline V gene (reference sequence). The CDR3, cysteine through phenylalanine, is 14 amino acids long. Only the CDR3 DNA stays, 42 bases, in frame from base 1. The library was obtained by the immunoSEQ multiplex PCR assay. TCRdb mirrors the immuneACCESS table, restricted to in-frame sequences. Some clones are absent from its copies; in checked studies, under half trace to an unresolved V gene, and the reason for the others is unknown. The sample has about 24,000 clones on record, about 82% of them singletons. About 10% of the sample belongs to the ten largest clones.

The sequence was collected from a human donor in good health. The receptor chain draws on TRBV5-5 and TRBJ1-2; TRBD1 fits 7 bases in the junction. The sequenced material came from memory (CD45RA-) CD4+ T cells from blood. The cell subset or site label here, explained by the study, means: memory T cells sorted ex vivo from peripheral blood. The DNA sequence is given as TGTGCCAGCAGCCCGGGACAGCCCTCCTATGGCTACACCTTC. Its product reads: CASSPGQPSYGYTF.